This T cell receptor (beta chain) came from a study of CD8+ T cells in alopecia areata. Points from the study as a whole: Scalp sample sequencing also detects resident alphabeta T cells of normal skin.

This clone has more than one count but fewer than ten. The target antigen is unknown. Mouse names are used for the genes. Sequencing ends 4 residues short of the CDR3 end; the germline J gene provides the rest. V lost 0 bases and J lost 0, with 7 bases in between. The CDR3 extends over 14 amino acids. Germline values: CDR1 NNHNN, CDR2 SYGAGS (reference sequence). In each case, RNA was isolated and then reverse transcribed into cDNA as the sequencing template. Repertoires were generated with immunoSEQ multiplex PCR, while TCRdb's copy carries only in-frame clones and drops some. The sample has some 6,000 clones, none seen only once. Time point in this sample: mouse skin 6 weeks after grafting, around onset of hair loss. Mouse recipient skin underwent biopsy at grafting and again 3 and 6 weeks afterward.

This chain connects TRBV13-2 to TRBJ2-7; D is perhaps TRBD1 (5 bases). The sample consisted of skin, taken at week 6. The source is a C3H/HeJ mouse with alopecia areata. For the strain, the MHC haplotype given is H2-k. The CDR3 loop reads CASGDGTSSYEQYF. The DNA read from the CDR3 is TGTGCCAGCGGTGATGGGACATCCTCCTAT.